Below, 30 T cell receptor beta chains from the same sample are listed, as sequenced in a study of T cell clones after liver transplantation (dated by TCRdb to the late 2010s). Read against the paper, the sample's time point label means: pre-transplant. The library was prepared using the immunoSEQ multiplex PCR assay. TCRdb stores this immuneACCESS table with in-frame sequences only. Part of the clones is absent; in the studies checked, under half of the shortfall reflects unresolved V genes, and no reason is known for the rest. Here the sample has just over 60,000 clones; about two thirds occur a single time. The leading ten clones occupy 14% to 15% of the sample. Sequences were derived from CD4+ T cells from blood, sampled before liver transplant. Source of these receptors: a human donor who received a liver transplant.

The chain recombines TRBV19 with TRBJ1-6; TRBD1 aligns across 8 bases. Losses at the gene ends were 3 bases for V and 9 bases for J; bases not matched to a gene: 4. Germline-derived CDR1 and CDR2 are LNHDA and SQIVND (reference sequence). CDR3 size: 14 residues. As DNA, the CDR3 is TGTGCCAGTAGTATCGGACAGGGAGGTTCACCCCTCCACTTT. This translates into CASSIGQGGSPLHF. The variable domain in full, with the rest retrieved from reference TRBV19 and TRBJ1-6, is DGGITQSPKYLFRKEGQNVTLSCEQNLNHDAMYWYRQDPGQGLRLIYYSQIVNDFQKGDIAEGYSVSREKKESFPLTVTSAQKNPTAFYLCASSIGQGGSPLHFGNGTRLTVT.

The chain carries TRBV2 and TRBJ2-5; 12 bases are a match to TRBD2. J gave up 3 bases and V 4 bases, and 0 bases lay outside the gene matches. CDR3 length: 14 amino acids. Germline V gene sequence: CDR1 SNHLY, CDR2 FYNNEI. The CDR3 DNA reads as TGTGCCAGCAGTGGGACTAGCGGGGAAGAGACCCAGTACTTC. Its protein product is CASSGTSGEETQYF.

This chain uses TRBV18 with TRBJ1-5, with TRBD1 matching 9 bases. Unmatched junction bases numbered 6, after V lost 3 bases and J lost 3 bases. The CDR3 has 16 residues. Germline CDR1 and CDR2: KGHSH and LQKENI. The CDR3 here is CASSPQGTGSNQPQHF. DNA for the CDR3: TGTGCCAGCTCACCCCAAGGGACAGGGTCCAATCAGCCCCAGCATTTT.

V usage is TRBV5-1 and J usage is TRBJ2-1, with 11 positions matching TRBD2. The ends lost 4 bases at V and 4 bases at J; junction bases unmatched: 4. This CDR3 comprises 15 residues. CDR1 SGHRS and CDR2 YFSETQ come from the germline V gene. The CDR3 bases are TGCGCCAGCAGCCCGACTAGCGGGGTGTACAATGAGCAGTTCTTC. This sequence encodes CASSPTSGVYNEQFF.

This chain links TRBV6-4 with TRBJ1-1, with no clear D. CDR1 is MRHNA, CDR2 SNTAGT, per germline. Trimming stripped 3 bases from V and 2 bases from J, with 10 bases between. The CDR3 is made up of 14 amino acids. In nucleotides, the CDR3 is TGTGCCAGCAGTGAAACAGCTCATAACACTGAAGCTTTCTTT. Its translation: CASSETAHNTEAFF.

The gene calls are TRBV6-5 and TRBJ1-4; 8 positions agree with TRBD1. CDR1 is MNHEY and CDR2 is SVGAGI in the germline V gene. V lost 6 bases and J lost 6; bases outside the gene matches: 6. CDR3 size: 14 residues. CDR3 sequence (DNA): TGTGCCAGCAGCCAGGGGGCGCCGTATGAAAAACTGTTTTTT. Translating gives CASSQGAPYEKLFF.

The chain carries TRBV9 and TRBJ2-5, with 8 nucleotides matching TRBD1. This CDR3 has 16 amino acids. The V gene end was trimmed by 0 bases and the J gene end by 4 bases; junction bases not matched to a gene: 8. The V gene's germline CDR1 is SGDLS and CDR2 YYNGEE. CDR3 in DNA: TGTGCCAGCAGCGTAGCTGGACAGGGTCTTGGAGAGACCCAGTACTTC. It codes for CASSVAGQGLGETQYF.

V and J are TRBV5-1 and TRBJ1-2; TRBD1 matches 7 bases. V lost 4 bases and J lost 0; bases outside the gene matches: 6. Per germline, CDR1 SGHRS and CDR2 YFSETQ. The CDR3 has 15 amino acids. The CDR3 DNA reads TGCGCCAGCAGCGTTGACAGGGCTGCTAACTATGGCTACACCTTC. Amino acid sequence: CASSVDRAANYGYTF.

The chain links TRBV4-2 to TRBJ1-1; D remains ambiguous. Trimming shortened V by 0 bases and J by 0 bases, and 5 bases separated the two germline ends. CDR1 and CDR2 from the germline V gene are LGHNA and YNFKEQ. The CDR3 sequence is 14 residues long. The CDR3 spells CASSQEHMNTEAFF. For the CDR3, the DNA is TGTGCCAGCAGCCAAGAACACATGAACACTGAAGCTTTCTTT.

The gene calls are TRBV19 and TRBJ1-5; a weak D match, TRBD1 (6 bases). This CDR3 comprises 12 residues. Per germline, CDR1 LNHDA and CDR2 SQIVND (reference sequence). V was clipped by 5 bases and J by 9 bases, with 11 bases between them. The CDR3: CASSRDIGPQHF. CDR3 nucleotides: TGTGCCAGTAGTCGGGACATCGGGCCCCAGCATTTT.

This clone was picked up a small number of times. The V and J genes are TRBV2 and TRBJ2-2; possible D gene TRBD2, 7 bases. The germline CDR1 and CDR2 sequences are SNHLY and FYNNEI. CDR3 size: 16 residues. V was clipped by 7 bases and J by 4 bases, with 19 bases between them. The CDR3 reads CASTARGGASTGELFF. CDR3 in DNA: TGTGCCAGCACAGCCCGTGGGGGGGCCAGCACCGGGGAGCTGTTTTTT. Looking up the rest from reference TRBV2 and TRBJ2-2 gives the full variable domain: EPEVTQTPSHQVTQMGQEVILRCVPISNHLYFYWYRQILGQKVEFLVSFYNNEISEKSEIFDDQFSVERPDGSNFTLKIRSTKLEDSAMYFCASTARGGASTGELFFGEGSRLTVL.

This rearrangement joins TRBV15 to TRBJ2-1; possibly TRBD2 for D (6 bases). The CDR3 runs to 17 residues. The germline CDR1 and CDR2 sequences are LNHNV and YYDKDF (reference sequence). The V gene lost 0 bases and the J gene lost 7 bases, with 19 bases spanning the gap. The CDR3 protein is CATSRDLRRARENEQFF. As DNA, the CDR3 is TGTGCCACCAGCAGAGATCTCCGGAGGGCGAGGGAAAATGAGCAGTTCTTC.

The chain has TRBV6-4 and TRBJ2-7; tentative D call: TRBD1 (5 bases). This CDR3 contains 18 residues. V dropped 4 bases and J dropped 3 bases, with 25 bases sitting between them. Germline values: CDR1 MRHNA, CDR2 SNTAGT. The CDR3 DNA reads TGTGCCAGCAGTGGCGCGGCAGTCTGGGGCGGCAAAAACTACGAGCAGTACTTC. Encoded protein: CASSGAAVWGGKNYEQYF.

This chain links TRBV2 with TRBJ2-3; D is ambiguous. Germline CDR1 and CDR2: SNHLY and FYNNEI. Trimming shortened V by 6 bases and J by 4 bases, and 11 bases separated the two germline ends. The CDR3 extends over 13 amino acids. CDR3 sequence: CASSARFSDTQYF. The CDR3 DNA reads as TGTGCCAGCAGCGCTAGGTTCTCAGATACGCAGTATTTT.

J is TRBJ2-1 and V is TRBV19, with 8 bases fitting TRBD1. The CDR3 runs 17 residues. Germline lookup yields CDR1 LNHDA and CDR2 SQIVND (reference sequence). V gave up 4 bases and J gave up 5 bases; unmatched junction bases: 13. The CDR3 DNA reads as TGTGCCAGTAGTACTCTTCCCGGGACAGGTCATGACAATGAGCAGTTCTTC. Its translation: CASSTLPGTGHDNEQFF. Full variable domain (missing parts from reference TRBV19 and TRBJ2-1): DGGITQSPKYLFRKEGQNVTLSCEQNLNHDAMYWYRQDPGQGLRLIYYSQIVNDFQKGDIAEGYSVSREKKESFPLTVTSAQKNPTAFYLCASSTLPGTGHDNEQFFGPGTRLTVL.

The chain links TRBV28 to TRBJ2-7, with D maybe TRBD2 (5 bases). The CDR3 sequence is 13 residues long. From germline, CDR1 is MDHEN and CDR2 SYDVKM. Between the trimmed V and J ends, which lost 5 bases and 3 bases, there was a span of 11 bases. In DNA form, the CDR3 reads TGTGCCAGCAGTCGGCCGGGGAACTACGAGCAGTACTTC. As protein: CASSRPGNYEQYF.

CDR3: CSVSSNGYTF. CDR3 nucleotides: TGCAGCGTTTCCTCTAACGGCTACACCTTC. The chain combines TRBV29-1 with TRBJ1-2, with no clear D. Looked up from germline, CDR1 is SQVTM and CDR2 is ANQGSEA. This CDR3 is built from 10 residues. V dropped 5 bases and J dropped 8 bases, with 9 bases sitting between them.

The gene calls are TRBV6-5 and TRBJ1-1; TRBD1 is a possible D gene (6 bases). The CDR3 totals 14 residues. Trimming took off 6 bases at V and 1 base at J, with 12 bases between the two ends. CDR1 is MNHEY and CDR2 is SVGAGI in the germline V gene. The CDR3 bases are TGTGCCAGCAGCCCACAGGGATGGAACACTGAAGCTTTCTTT. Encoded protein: CASSPQGWNTEAFF.

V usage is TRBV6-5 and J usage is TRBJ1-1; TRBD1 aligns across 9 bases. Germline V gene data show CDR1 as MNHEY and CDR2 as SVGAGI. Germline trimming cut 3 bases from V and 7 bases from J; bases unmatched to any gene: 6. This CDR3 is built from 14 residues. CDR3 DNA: TGTGCCAGCAGTTATTGGGACAGGGCGAATGAAGCTTTCTTT. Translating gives CASSYWDRANEAFF.

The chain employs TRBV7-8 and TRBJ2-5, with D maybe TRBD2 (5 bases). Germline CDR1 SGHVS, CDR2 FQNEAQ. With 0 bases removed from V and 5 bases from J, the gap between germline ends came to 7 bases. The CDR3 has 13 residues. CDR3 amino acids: CASSLARGETQYF. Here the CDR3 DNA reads TGTGCCAGCAGCTTAGCGCGCGGGGAGACCCAGTACTTC. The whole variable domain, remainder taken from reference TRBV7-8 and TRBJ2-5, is GAGVSQSPRYKVAKRGQDVALRCDPISGHVSLFWYQQALGQGPEFLTYFQNEAQLDKSGLPSDRFFAERPEGSVSTLKIQRTQQEDSAVYLCASSLARGETQYFGPGTRLLVL.

The CDR3 DNA is TGTGCCTGGAGTCCCGGGACAGGGTTCTATGGCTACACCTTC. Translated, it gives CAWSPGTGFYGYTF. The genes are TRBV30 and TRBJ1-2; TRBD1 matches 9 bases. Per the germline V gene, CDR1 is GTSNPN and CDR2 is SVGIG (reference sequence). The trim removed 2 bases at V and 4 bases at J, leaving 5 bases unmatched. CDR3 length: 14 residues.

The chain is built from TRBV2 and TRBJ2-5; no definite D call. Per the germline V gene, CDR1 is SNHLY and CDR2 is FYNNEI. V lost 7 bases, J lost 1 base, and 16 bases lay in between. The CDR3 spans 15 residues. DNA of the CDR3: TGTGCCAGCAATGGTGGAGTGTTACCCCAAGAGACCCAGTACTTC. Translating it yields CASNGGVLPQETQYF. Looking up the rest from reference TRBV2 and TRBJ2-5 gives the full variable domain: EPEVTQTPSHQVTQMGQEVILRCVPISNHLYFYWYRQILGQKVEFLVSFYNNEISEKSEIFDDQFSVERPDGSNFTLKIRSTKLEDSAMYFCASNGGVLPQETQYFGPGTRLLVL.

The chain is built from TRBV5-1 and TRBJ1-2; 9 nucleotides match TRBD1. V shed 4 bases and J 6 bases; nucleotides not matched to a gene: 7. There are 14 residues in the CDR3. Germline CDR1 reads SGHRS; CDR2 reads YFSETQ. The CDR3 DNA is TGCGCCAGCAGCGCTCGACAGGGGGAAGATGGCTACACCTTC. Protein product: CASSARQGEDGYTF.

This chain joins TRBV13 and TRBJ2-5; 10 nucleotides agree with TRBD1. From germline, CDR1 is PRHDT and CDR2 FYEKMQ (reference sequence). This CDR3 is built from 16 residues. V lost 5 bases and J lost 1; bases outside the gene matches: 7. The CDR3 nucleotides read TGTGCCAGCAGCCCGAGGACAGGGGGATTCCAAGAGACCCAGTACTTC. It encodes CASSPRTGGFQETQYF.

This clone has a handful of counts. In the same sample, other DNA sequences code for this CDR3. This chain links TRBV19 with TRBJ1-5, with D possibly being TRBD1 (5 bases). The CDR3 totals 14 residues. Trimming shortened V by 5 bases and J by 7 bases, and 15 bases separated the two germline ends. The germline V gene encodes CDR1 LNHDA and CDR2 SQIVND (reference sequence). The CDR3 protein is CASSPGGLGQPQHF. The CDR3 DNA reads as TGTGCCAGTAGTCCTGGGGGGTTGGGGCAGCCCCAGCATTTT.

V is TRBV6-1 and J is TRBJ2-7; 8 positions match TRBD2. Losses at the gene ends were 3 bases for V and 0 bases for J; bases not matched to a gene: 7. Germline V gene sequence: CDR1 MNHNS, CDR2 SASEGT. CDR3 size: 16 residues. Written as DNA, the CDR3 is TGTGCCAGCAGTGAGTGGGGTAGCGGGGCCTCCTACGAGCAGTACTTC. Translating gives CASSEWGSGASYEQYF.

The CDR3 DNA reads TGCGCCAGCAGCCACTTCCCACGACAGGGATACAATCAGCCCCAGCATTTT. The encoded protein is CASSHFPRQGYNQPQHF. V and J are TRBV4-1 and TRBJ1-5; 7 bases line up with TRBD1. CDR1 and CDR2 (germline): MGHRA, YSYEKL. There are 17 residues in the CDR3. Losses at the gene ends were 3 bases for V and 3 bases for J; bases not matched to a gene: 11.

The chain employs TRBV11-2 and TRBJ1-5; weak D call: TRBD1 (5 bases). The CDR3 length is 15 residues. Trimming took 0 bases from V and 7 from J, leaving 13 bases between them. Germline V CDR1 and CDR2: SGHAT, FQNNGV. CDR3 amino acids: CASSLDYGGRQPQHF. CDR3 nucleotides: TGTGCCAGCAGCTTAGATTACGGGGGAAGGCAGCCCCAGCATTTT.

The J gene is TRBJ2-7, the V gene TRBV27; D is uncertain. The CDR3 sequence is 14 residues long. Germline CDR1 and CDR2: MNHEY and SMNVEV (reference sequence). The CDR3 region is CGPASIASSYEQYF. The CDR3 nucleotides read TGTGGCCCAGCATCAATAGCTTCATCCTACGAGCAGTACTTC.

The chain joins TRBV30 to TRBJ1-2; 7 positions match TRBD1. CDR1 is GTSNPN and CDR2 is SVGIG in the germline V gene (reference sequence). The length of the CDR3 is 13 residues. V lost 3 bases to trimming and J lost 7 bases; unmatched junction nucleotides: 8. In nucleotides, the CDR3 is TGTGCCTGGAGCGCAGGGGGTCCGGCTGGCTACACCTTC. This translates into CAWSAGGPAGYTF.